This TCR beta chain was sequenced for a study of cytomegalovirus exposure and HLA in healthy donors. With 60 Vbeta and 13 Jbeta primers, the PCR was carried out. Assay used: immunoSEQ multiplex PCR; TCRdb lists only in-frame clones, some missing. Here the sample spans under 75,000 clones, about nine tenths being singletons. Study results and limitations: With later analysis, a missense DCLRE1C variant became linked to TCR beta V- and J-gene trimming. A previous analysis found most TCR beta V segments productive roughly 87% or roughly 30% of the time. Some TCR beta chains (164 of them) were listed as cytomegalovirus-associated.

Healthy donors of bone marrow made up the group. The CDR3 runs 14 residues. Germline lookup yields CDR1 SGHNT and CDR2 YENEEA. Deletions cut 6 bases from V and 5 bases from J, with 16 bases between. In the case of this clone: Its antigen remains unidentified.

The specimen sequenced was PBMCs. The V gene is TRBV11-3, the J gene TRBJ2-5; D remains ambiguous. This TCR was sampled from a woman aged 30 to 39 in good health and CMV-seronegative. The CDR3 region has the DNA TGTGCCAGCAGTGAGTCCCCCTCCCGGGAGACCCAGTACTTC. It specifies CASSESPSRETQYF.